The 18 T cell receptor beta chains presented below share a single source sample, sequenced in a study of regulatory T cells in long-lasting Graves disease. Time point indicated: newly diagnosed GD, antithyroid drugs for less than 3 months. The TCR library was made from RNA that had been extracted from PBMCs in TRIzol. iRepertoire HTBI primers and Arm-PCR of CDR3 regions built TCR beta libraries. Via MiXCR, TCRdb re-called the multiplex PCR reads, giving one row per CDR3 protein. The sample includes some 250,000 distinct CDR3 sequences, approximately 20% of them seen just once. The same sample was also studied in work on T cells in Graves' hyperthyroidism and ophthalmopathy.

The sample consisted of peripheral blood mononuclear cells (PBMCs), taken at new diagnosis, from a patient treated with antithyroid drugs. These receptors all stem from a woman aged 25 to 45 with Graves disease.

This clonotype came up many times. This chain joins TRBV10-3 and TRBJ1-5, with D perhaps matching TRBD1 (5 bases). The CDR3 contains 14 residues. CDR1 and CDR2 (germline): ENHRY, SYGVKD. The V and J ends lost 2 bases and 4 bases respectively, with 9 bases between them. The CDR3 here is CAISEQGGNQPQHF. CDR3 DNA sequence: TGTGCCATCAGTGAGCAGGGTGGGAATCAGCCCCAGCATTTT.

This clonotype was detected ten times or more. This rearrangement joins TRBV3-1 to TRBJ2-7, with TRBD2 matching over 8 bases. Germline V lookup: CDR1 LGHDT, CDR2 YNNKEL (reference sequence). The V gene end was trimmed by 1 base and the J gene end by 0 bases; junction bases not matched to a gene: 5. The CDR3 has 16 amino acids. The CDR3 here is CASSQVASGGSYEQYF. In DNA form, the CDR3 reads TGTGCCAGCAGCCAAGTAGCCAGCGGGGGCTCCTACGAGCAGTACTTC.

A few counts support this clonotype. A far larger clone differs by one base, so this is likely a read error. Because the CDR3 is missing its conserved closing phenylalanine or tryptophan, this is likely a read error. The DNA is omitted, as the CDR3 cannot be located on it reliably, and the CDR3 follows TCRdb's listing. J is TRBJ2-3 and V is TRBV3-1. Germline loops: CDR1 LGHDT, CDR2 YNNKEL (reference sequence). Ends included, the CDR3 has 12 residues. The CDR3 protein is CASSQTRYEQYL.

At least ten counts were recorded for this clonotype. The chain combines TRBV20-1 with TRBJ2-3; 8 nucleotides match TRBD2. V gave up 5 bases and J gave up 2 bases; unmatched junction bases: 9. The CDR3 covers 15 residues. Germline V gives CDR1 DFQATT, CDR2 SNEGSKA (reference sequence). In DNA form, the CDR3 reads TGCAGTGCTCCCCCGAGCGGGGGCAACACAGATACGCAGTATTTT. This sequence encodes CSAPPSGGNTDTQYF.

CDR3 sequence: CASSVGAGIEVGYTF. CDR3 sequence (DNA): TGTGCCAGCAGCGTAGGAGCCGGGATCGAAGTTGGCTACACCTTC. This chain links TRBV9 with TRBJ1-2; D is unclear. V was pared by 0 bases and J by 7 bases, with 16 bases between. This CDR3 spans 15 amino acids. Per germline, CDR1 SGDLS and CDR2 YYNGEE.

This clonotype was seen ten or more times. The chain links TRBV20-1 to TRBJ2-2; the D call may be TRBD1 or TRBD2 (5 bases each). The V end lost 6 bases, the J end lost 1 base, and 12 bases lay between the germline ends. Per germline, CDR1 DFQATT and CDR2 SNEGSKA (reference sequence). This CDR3 has 14 amino acids. The CDR3 sequence is CSAYGTENTGELFF. The CDR3 DNA sequence: TGCAGTGCCTACGGGACCGAGAACACCGGGGAGCTGTTTTTT.

This clonotype was counted ten times or more. The V gene is TRBV10-3, the J gene TRBJ1-2; D is possibly TRBD1 (5 bases). Trimming cost V 4 bases and J 2 bases, with 14 bases left between them. This CDR3 has 15 amino acids. The germline gives CDR1 ENHRY, CDR2 SYGVKD. In DNA, the CDR3 is TGTGCCATCAGTGGTGACAGACAACAAAACTATGGCTACACCTTC. Protein sequence: CAISGDRQQNYGYTF.

This clonotype has at least ten counts. The chain couples TRBV3-1 to TRBJ1-3; TRBD1 is a possible D gene (5 bases). Per the germline V gene, CDR1 is LGHDT and CDR2 is YNNKEL (reference sequence). The ends were cut back, 6 bases at V and 0 bases at J, with 12 bases in the middle. This CDR3 region has 15 residues. The CDR3 protein is CASSPGHISGNTIYF. The CDR3 bases are TGTGCCAGCAGTCCTGGACACATCTCTGGAAACACCATATATTTT.

Ten or more counts support this clonotype. The gene calls are TRBV18 and TRBJ2-2; D might be TRBD1 (6 bases). The CDR3 has 14 residues. Germline V gene lookup returns CDR1 KGHSH and CDR2 LQKENI. Trimming took 4 bases from V and 5 from J, leaving 11 bases between them. CDR3 DNA: TGTGCCAGCTCACTACAGGGAGTTACCGGGGAGCTGTTTTTT. It is translated as CASSLQGVTGELFF.

This clonotype appeared many times. The V and J genes are TRBV7-9 and TRBJ1-5; perhaps TRBD1 as D (6 bases). Between the trimmed V and J ends, which lost 5 bases and 8 bases, there was a span of 16 bases. Germline lookup yields CDR1 SEHNR and CDR2 FQNEAQ (reference sequence). The length of the CDR3 is 14 residues. CDR3 nucleotides: TGTGCCAGCAGCCTCAGTAGGGGGAGGGAGCCCCAGCATTTT. This gives the protein CASSLSRGREPQHF.

In this sample, this clonotype turned up many times. This chain connects TRBV20-1 to TRBJ1-2; D might be TRBD1 (5 bases). The germline V and J ends were trimmed by 6 bases and 7 bases, with 18 bases remaining between them. Germline CDR1 reads DFQATT; CDR2 reads SNEGSKA (reference sequence). The CDR3 loop spans 13 amino acids. The CDR3 DNA sequence: TGCAGTGCCACGGGCGCGAGGGGTGGTGGCTACACCTTC. Translating it yields CSATGARGGGYTF.

This clonotype is a singleton in its sample. This sequence is one base from a far larger clone and is likely a read error. This chain links TRBV5-1 with TRBJ2-3; TRBD2 aligns across 14 bases. The DNA matches TRBJ2-7 better at its end, which makes the J call doubtful. Germline assignment: CDR1 SGHRS and CDR2 YFSETQ. The CDR3 is made up of 16 amino acids. As DNA, the CDR3 is TGCGCCAGCAGCTTGATCGGACTAGCGGGGGGACATGAGCAGTACTTC. This translates into CASSLIGLAGGHEQYF.

This clonotype showed up many times. The chain recombines TRBV6-1 with TRBJ2-7, with D unresolved. Per germline, CDR1 MNHNS and CDR2 SASEGT. This CDR3 has 11 amino acids. The V end was cut by 8 bases, the J end by 1 base, with 6 bases between. CDR3 in DNA: TGTGCCAGCGGCGCTTCCTACGAGCAGTACTTC. Protein product: CASGASYEQYF.

This clonotype has at least ten counts. V usage is TRBV6-1 and J usage is TRBJ1-1; tentatively, D is TRBD1 (5 bases). The CDR3 spans 14 residues. Trimming left V 10 bases short and J 2 bases short, with 17 bases between. Germline V gene sequence: CDR1 MNHNS, CDR2 SASEGT. This CDR3 is CATYLWGSNTEAFF. CDR3 DNA: TGTGCCACCTACCTTTGGGGCTCCAACACTGAAGCTTTCTTT.

This clonotype was observed many times. This chain connects TRBV4-1 to TRBJ1-4; D remains unclear. Trimming pared 2 bases from V and 5 bases from J, leaving 9 bases between. Germline V gene lookup returns CDR1 MGHRA and CDR2 YSYEKL. The CDR3 contains 14 residues. In DNA, the CDR3 is TGCGCCAGCAGCCAATCTCCAGCCAATGAAAAACTGTTTTTT. Encoded protein: CASSQSPANEKLFF.

J is TRBJ2-5 and V is TRBV12-3 or TRBV12-4; weak D call: TRBD1 (7 bases). The CDR3 covers 14 residues. V lost 6 bases, J lost 4 bases, and 15 bases lay in between. The CDR3 spells CASSTRGVGETQYF. DNA of the CDR3: TGTGCCAGCAGCACCAGGGGGGTTGGAGAGACCCAGTACTTC.

This clonotype showed up many times. The gene calls are TRBV6-1 and TRBJ2-7; D unresolved. V was pared by 6 bases and J by 3 bases, with 9 bases between. Per the germline V gene, CDR1 is MNHNS and CDR2 is SASEGT. This CDR3 contains 12 residues. CDR3 bases: TGTGCCAGCAGCCAGTTACGCTACGAGCAGTACTTC. Protein product: CASSQLRYEQYF.

Ten or more counts support this clonotype. The V call is TRBV27, the J call TRBJ2-1; 8 positions agree with TRBD2. This CDR3 contains 14 residues. Trimming at V came to 6 bases and at J to 3 bases, leaving 4 bases not matched to a gene. Germline-derived CDR1 and CDR2 are MNHEY and SMNVEV (reference sequence). CDR3 bases: TGTGCCAGCAGCTTGGGACTAGACTACAATGAGCAGTTCTTC. This gives the protein CASSLGLDYNEQFF.